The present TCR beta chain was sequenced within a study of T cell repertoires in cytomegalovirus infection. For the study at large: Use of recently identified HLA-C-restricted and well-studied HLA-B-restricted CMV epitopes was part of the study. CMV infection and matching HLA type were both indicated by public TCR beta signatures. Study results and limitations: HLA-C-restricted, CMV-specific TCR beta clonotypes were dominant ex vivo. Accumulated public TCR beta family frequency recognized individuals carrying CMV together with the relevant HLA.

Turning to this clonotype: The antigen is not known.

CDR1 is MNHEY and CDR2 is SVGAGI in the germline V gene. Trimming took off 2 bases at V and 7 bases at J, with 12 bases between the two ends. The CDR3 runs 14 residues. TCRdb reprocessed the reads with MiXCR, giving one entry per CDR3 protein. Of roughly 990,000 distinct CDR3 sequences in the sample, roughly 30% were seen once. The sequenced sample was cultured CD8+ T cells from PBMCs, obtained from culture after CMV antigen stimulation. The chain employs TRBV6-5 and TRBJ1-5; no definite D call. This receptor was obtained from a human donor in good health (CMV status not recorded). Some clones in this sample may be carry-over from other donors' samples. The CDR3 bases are TGTGCCAGCAGTTACGAGCCTGGAAGACAGCCCCAGCATTTT. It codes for CASSYEPGRQPQHF.